These 2 T cell receptor beta chains share one sample of origin, sequenced in a study of T cells in localized non-small cell lung cancer. The table came from immunoSEQ multiplex PCR; TCRdb's copy has only in-frame clones and leaves some out. Among 38,000 or so clones listed, 81% were seen once. This sample comprised peripheral blood mononuclear cells, obtained before any cancer treatment. The source of these receptors is an older male donor with stage II lung adenocarcinoma.

The chain combines TRBV19 with TRBJ2-3; D is unclear. The germline CDR1 and CDR2 sequences are LNHDA and SQIVND (reference sequence). V lost 1 base and J lost 4, with 6 bases in between. The length of the CDR3 is 13 residues. The CDR3 loop reads CASSIAGSDTQYF. CDR3 nucleotide sequence: TGTGCCAGTAGTATAGCAGGATCAGATACGCAGTATTTT.

The chain uses TRBV27 and TRBJ2-5; D unclear. The CDR3 consists of 13 residues. CDR1 is MNHEY and CDR2 is SMNVEV in the germline V gene (reference sequence). V lost 3 bases, J lost 0 bases, and 5 bases lay in between. The CDR3 DNA is TGTGCCAGCAGTTTCCCGAACCAAGAGACCCAGTACTTC. It encodes CASSFPNQETQYF.